The 12 T cell receptor beta chains reported below all come from one sample, sequenced in a study of cytomegalovirus exposure and HLA in healthy donors. The PCR contained 60 Vbeta and 13 Jbeta primers. Sequencing used immunoSEQ multiplex PCR; TCRdb keeps in-frame clones, though not all of them. The sample holds hundreds of thousands of clones, 75% to 80% seen once. Sequences were obtained from PBMCs. The source of these receptors is a man younger than 35 in good health and CMV-seronegative.

The chain is built from TRBV2 and TRBJ2-5, with 8 bases aligning to TRBD1. The V gene's germline CDR1 is SNHLY and CDR2 FYNNEI. The length of the CDR3 is 12 residues. With V trimmed by 10 bases and J by 4 bases, 5 bases remained unmatched. The CDR3: CATRTGRETQYF. The CDR3 bases are TGTGCCACCCGGACAGGGCGAGAGACCCAGTACTTC.

This chain links TRBV5-1 with TRBJ2-1; 9 nucleotides align to TRBD1. The CDR3 is made up of 15 amino acids. V gave up 4 bases and J gave up 3 bases; unmatched junction bases: 5. Germline V gene lookup returns CDR1 SGHRS and CDR2 YFSETQ. This CDR3 reads CASSQTTGGYNEQFF. The CDR3 nucleotides read TGCGCCAGCAGCCAAACGACAGGGGGCTACAATGAGCAGTTCTTC. Variable domain in full (rest from reference TRBV5-1 and TRBJ2-1): KAGVTQTPRYLIKTRGQQVTLSCSPISGHRSVSWYQQTPGQGLQFLFEYFSETQRNKGNFPGRFSGRQFSNSRSEMNVSTLELGDSALYLCASSQTTGGYNEQFFGPGTRLTVL.

This clone was detected a few times. V is TRBV4-3 and J is TRBJ1-1; perhaps TRBD1 as D (5 bases). This CDR3 contains 14 residues. The ends were cut back, 0 bases at V and 9 bases at J, with 14 bases in the middle. Looked up from germline, CDR1 is LGHNA and CDR2 is YSLEER. DNA of the CDR3: TGCGCCAGCAGCCAAGATTCGGTCGGACAAAAAGCTTTCTTT. Encoded protein: CASSQDSVGQKAFF.

The chain uses TRBV7-9 and TRBJ2-5; tentatively, D is TRBD2 (5 bases). Germline CDR1 reads SEHNR; CDR2 reads FQNEAQ (reference sequence). With 5 bases removed from V and 9 bases from J, the gap between germline ends came to 19 bases. There are 14 residues in the CDR3. The CDR3 DNA reads TGTGCCAGCAGCCACGACGGTGCCTTGCGGGCCCAGTACTTC. Amino acids: CASSHDGALRAQYF.

V gene TRBV7-9 combines with J gene TRBJ1-4; 8 nucleotides agree with TRBD1. Germline V gives CDR1 SEHNR, CDR2 FQNEAQ (reference sequence). Germline trimming cut 7 bases from V and 5 bases from J; bases unmatched to any gene: 6. CDR3 size: 14 residues. CDR3 DNA: TGTGCCAGCATCCTGGGACAGGAGAATGAAAAACTGTTTTTT. This sequence encodes CASILGQENEKLFF.

V and J are TRBV4-2 and TRBJ2-7, with 7 bases matching TRBD1. Per the germline V gene, CDR1 is LGHNA and CDR2 is YNFKEQ. V gave up 0 bases and J gave up 3 bases; unmatched junction bases: 14. CDR3 length equals 18 residues. CDR3 amino acids: CASSQEVSSWAGGYEQYF. The CDR3 DNA is TGTGCCAGCAGCCAAGAAGTGTCATCATGGGCAGGGGGCTACGAGCAGTACTTC.

On this clone: The junction differs from germline at one of its ends, possibly a read error. The chain couples TRBV4-1 to TRBJ2-3; 8 bases are a match to TRBD1. The CDR3 loop spans 17 amino acids. Germline-derived CDR1 and CDR2 are MGHRA and YSYEKL. CDR3 residues: CASSQETGTGLVDTQYF. The CDR3 DNA reads as TGCGCCAGCAGTCAAGAAACCGGGACAGGTCTTGTAGATACGCAGTATTTT.

This rearrangement joins TRBV13 to TRBJ1-2, with 7 nucleotides matching TRBD1. Germline trimming cut 0 bases from V and 4 bases from J; bases unmatched to any gene: 11. The CDR3 runs 17 residues. Germline V gives CDR1 PRHDT, CDR2 FYEKMQ (reference sequence). The CDR3 spells CASSLGKSGTAFYGYTF. The CDR3 DNA follows: TGTGCCAGCAGCTTAGGAAAATCAGGGACAGCGTTCTATGGCTACACCTTC. The whole variable domain, filled in from reference TRBV13 and TRBJ1-2, reads AAGVIQSPRHLIKEKRETATLKCYPIPRHDTVYWYQQGPGQDPQFLISFYEKMQSDKGSIPDRFSAQQFSDYHSELNMSSLELGDSALYFCASSLGKSGTAFYGYTFGSGTRLTVV.

The chain joins TRBV4-3 to TRBJ1-6, with D unclear. V was clipped by 0 bases and J by 5 bases, with 8 bases between them. This CDR3 spans 15 amino acids. The germline V gene encodes CDR1 LGHNA and CDR2 YSLEER. CDR3 sequence reads: CASSQDSGNNSPLHF. The CDR3 bases are TGCGCCAGCAGCCAAGATTCAGGAAATAATTCACCCCTCCACTTT.

To note about this clone: At one end, the junction sequence differs from germline, possibly due to a read error. This chain uses TRBV7-9 with TRBJ2-1, with D perhaps TRBD1 (6 bases). Looked up from germline, CDR1 is SEHNR and CDR2 is FQNEAQ (reference sequence). This CDR3 is built from 16 residues. The DNA for the CDR3 is TGTTCCAGCAGTTTTTCTGTCAGAGGGGGCTACAATGAGCAGTTCTTC. Its translation: CSSSFSVRGGYNEQFF.

This chain joins TRBV29-1 and TRBJ2-2; D remains unclear. The germline gives CDR1 SQVTM, CDR2 ANQGSEA. The V end lost 3 bases, the J end lost 2 bases, and 10 bases lay between the germline ends. CDR3 size: 14 residues. The DNA for the CDR3 is TGCAGCGTTGAGAGTCGAGAAAACACCGGGGAGCTGTTTTTT. Its translation: CSVESRENTGELFF.

The chain joins TRBV4-3 to TRBJ2-7; the D is unclear. With 0 bases removed from V and 2 bases from J, the gap between germline ends came to 11 bases. This CDR3 spans 15 amino acids. Per germline, CDR1 LGHNA and CDR2 YSLEER. CDR3 residues: CASSQERGWTYEQYF. The CDR3, as DNA: TGCGCCAGCAGCCAAGAGCGCGGCTGGACCTACGAGCAGTACTTC.